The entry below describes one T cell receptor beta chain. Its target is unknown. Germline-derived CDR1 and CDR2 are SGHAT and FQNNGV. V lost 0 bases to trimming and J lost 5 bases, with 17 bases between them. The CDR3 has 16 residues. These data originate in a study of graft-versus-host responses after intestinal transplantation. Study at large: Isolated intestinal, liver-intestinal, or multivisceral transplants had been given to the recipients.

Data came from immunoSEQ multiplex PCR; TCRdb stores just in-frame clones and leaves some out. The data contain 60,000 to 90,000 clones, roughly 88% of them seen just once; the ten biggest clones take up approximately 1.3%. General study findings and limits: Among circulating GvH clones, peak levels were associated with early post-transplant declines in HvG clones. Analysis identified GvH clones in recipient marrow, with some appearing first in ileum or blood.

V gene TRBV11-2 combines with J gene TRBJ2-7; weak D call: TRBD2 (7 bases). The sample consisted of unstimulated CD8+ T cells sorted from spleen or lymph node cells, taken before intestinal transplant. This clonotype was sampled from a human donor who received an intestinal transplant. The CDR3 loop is CASSLEYGGPSNEQYF. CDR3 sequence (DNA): TGTGCCAGCAGCTTAGAATACGGGGGGCCTTCCAACGAGCAGTACTTC.